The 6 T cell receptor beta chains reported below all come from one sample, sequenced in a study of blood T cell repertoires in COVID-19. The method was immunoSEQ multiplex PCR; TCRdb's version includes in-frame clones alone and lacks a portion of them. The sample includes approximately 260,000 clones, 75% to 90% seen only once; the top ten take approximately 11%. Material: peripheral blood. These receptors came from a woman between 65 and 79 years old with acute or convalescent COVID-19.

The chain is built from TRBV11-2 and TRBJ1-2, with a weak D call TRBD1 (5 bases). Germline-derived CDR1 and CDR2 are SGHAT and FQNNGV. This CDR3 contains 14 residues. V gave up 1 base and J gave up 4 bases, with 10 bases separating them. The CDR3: CASSLAGGVYGYTF. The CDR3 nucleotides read TGTGCCAGCAGCTTAGCCGGGGGGGTCTATGGCTACACCTTC.

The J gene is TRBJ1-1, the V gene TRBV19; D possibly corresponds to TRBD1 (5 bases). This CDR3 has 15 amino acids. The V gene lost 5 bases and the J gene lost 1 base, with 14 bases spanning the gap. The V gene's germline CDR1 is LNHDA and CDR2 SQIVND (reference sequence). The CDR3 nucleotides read TGTGCCAGTAGTTTAACAGGACGGAAGAACACTGAAGCTTTCTTT. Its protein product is CASSLTGRKNTEAFF.

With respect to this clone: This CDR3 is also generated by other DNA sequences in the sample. CDR3 coding DNA: TGTGCCAGCAGCGGGACAGGGTCCAATCAGCCCCAGCATTTT. Protein product: CASSGTGSNQPQHF. The chain recombines TRBV2 with TRBJ1-5; 9 bases match TRBD1. J gave up 3 bases and V 6 bases, and 3 bases lay outside the gene matches. The CDR3 sequence is 14 residues long. Germline lookup yields CDR1 SNHLY and CDR2 FYNNEI. Full variable domain (rest looked up from reference TRBV2 and TRBJ1-5): EPEVTQTPSHQVTQMGQEVILRCVPISNHLYFYWYRQILGQKVEFLVSFYNNEISEKSEIFDDQFSVERPDGSNFTLKIRSTKLEDSAMYFCASSGTGSNQPQHFGDGTRLSIL.

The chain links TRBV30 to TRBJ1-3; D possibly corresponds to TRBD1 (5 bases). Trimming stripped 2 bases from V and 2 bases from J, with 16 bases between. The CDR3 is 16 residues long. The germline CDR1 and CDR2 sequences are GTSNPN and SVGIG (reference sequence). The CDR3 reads CAWSRVRRDPGNTIYF. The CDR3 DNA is TGTGCCTGGAGTCGTGTGAGGAGGGACCCTGGAAACACCATATATTTT. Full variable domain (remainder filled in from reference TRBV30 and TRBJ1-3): SQTIHQWPATLVQPVGSPLSLECTVEGTSNPNLYWYRQAAGRGLQLLFYSVGIGQISSEVPQNLSASRPQDRQFILSSKKLLLSDSGFYLCAWSRVRRDPGNTIYFGEGSWLTVV.

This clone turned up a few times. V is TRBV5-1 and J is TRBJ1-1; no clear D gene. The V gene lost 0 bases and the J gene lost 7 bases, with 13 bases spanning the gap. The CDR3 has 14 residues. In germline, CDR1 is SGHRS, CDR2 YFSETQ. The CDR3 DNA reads TGCGCCAGCAGCTTGGAAGCCGATTTGTTTGAAGCTTTCTTT. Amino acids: CASSLEADLFEAFF. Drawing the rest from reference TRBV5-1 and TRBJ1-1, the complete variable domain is KAGVTQTPRYLIKTRGQQVTLSCSPISGHRSVSWYQQTPGQGLQFLFEYFSETQRNKGNFPGRFSGRQFSNSRSEMNVSTLELGDSALYLCASSLEADLFEAFFGQGTRLTVV.

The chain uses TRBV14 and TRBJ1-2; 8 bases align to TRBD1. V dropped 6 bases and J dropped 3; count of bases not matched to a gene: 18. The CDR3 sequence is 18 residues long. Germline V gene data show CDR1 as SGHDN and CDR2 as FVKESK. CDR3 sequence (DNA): TGTGCCAGCAGGCCCGAAAAGTCCCCCCCAGGGGGCGACTATGGCTACACCTTC. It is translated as CASRPEKSPPGGDYGYTF.